The 8 T cell receptor beta chains below all came from one sample that was sequenced in a study of CD8 T cells in ankylosing spondylitis. These receptors lack a known antigen. General observations from the study: Apparently characteristic of ankylosing spondylitis blood was a TCR beta motif (under ten highly homologous variants).

Using its own MiXCR run on the 5' RACE reads, TCRdb lists one record per CDR3 protein. The table lists about 220,000 distinct CDR3 sequences, about 7% of them singletons. Material for sequencing was blood, either unsorted or a sorted T cell fraction (not recorded which). These TCRs come from a male donor with ankylosing spondylitis.

The V call is TRBV7-8, the J call TRBJ2-3, with 7 bases matching TRBD2. The germline CDR1 and CDR2 sequences are SGHVS and FQNEAQ. CDR3 length equals 17 residues. V was pared by 2 bases and J by 6 bases, with 14 bases of the junction left unmatched. Here the CDR3 DNA reads TGTGCCAGCAGCTTAACGCCGGGACTACCCGGGGGGGATACGCAGTATTTT. Residues: CASSLTPGLPGGDTQYF.

In this sample, this clonotype turned up a few times. The chain couples TRBV11-3 to TRBJ2-1; 7 bases agree with TRBD2. CDR3 length: 13 residues. The trim removed 3 bases at V and 5 bases at J, leaving 1 base unmatched. Germline V gives CDR1 SGHNT, CDR2 YENEEA. The CDR3 region has the DNA TGTGCCAGCAGCTTGAGCGGGGACAATGAGCAGTTCTTC. Encoded protein: CASSLSGDNEQFF.

The chain recombines TRBV7-2 with TRBJ2-1; D is unclear. V lost 2 bases and J lost 8, with 13 bases in between. Germline V CDR1 and CDR2: SGHTA, FQGNSA. The CDR3 covers 14 residues. CDR3 sequence reads: CASSLYARLDEQFF. In DNA form, the CDR3 reads TGTGCCAGCAGCTTATACGCACGCTTGGATGAGCAGTTCTTC. Supplemented by reference TRBV7-2 and TRBJ2-1, the full variable domain reads GAGVSQSPSNKVTEKGKDVELRCDPISGHTALYWYRQSLGQGLEFLIYFQGNSAPDKSGLPSDRFSAERTGGSVSTLTIQRTQQEDSAVYLCASSLYARLDEQFFGPGTRLTVL.

The chain has TRBV4-2 and TRBJ1-2; D gene uncertain. The V gene's germline CDR1 is LGHNA and CDR2 YNFKEQ. The V end lost 0 bases, the J end lost 1 base, and 12 bases lay between the germline ends. The CDR3 totals 16 residues. CDR3 residues: CASSQDRAPNNYGYTF. CDR3 nucleotide sequence: TGTGCCAGCAGCCAAGATCGGGCACCGAATAACTATGGCTACACCTTC.

The rearrangement uses TRBV7-9 and TRBJ2-7, with 11 bases aligning to TRBD1. J gave up 4 bases and V 5 bases, and 7 bases lay outside the gene matches. Germline V lookup: CDR1 SEHNR, CDR2 FQNEAQ (reference sequence). The CDR3 has 15 residues. The CDR3 reads CASSLSDRGRYEQYF. The CDR3 region has the DNA TGTGCCAGCAGCCTTTCGGACAGGGGGCGATACGAGCAGTACTTC.

This clonotype was found many times. The chain uses TRBV11-2 and TRBJ2-3; D gene ambiguous. From germline, CDR1 is SGHAT and CDR2 FQNNGV. The CDR3 is 12 residues long. The V end was cut by 3 bases, the J end by 7 bases, with 8 bases between. The chain's CDR3 is CASSFLVNTQYF. In DNA form, the CDR3 reads TGTGCCAGCAGCTTTTTGGTGAATACGCAGTATTTT.

The chain employs TRBV12-5 and TRBJ2-3; no definite D call. This CDR3 contains 13 residues. Deletions cut 5 bases from V and 5 bases from J, with 11 bases between. Germline assignment: CDR1 LGHNT and CDR2 FRNRAP. The CDR3 loop reads CASGPGSRDTQYF. The CDR3 nucleotides are TGTGCTAGTGGTCCAGGATCTCGAGATACGCAGTATTTT.

This clonotype was seen ten or more times. This sequence joins TRBV29-1 and TRBJ2-5; D unclear. Per germline, CDR1 SQVTM and CDR2 ANQGSEA. This CDR3 is built from 10 residues. V lost 6 bases and J lost 5, with 7 bases in between. CDR3 in DNA: TGCAGCGTACAAAAGGAGACCCAGTACTTC. It specifies CSVQKETQYF.